The 14 T cell receptor beta chains below come from one sample, sequenced in a study of blood T cell repertoires in COVID-19. Profiled with immunoSEQ multiplex PCR; TCRdb holds only in-frame clones, not every one. The sample has 300,000 to 450,000 clones, around 89% seen once. The material sequenced was peripheral blood. The receptors originated from a young woman with COVID-19, enrolled during active disease.

The chain has TRBV6-1 and TRBJ1-5; no definite D call. This CDR3 has 17 amino acids. From germline, CDR1 is MNHNS and CDR2 SASEGT. V lost 1 base and J 0 bases, leaving 13 bases between the germline ends. The CDR3 sequence: CASSEGLMRYSNQPQHF. CDR3 nucleotides: TGTGCCAGCAGTGAAGGACTGATGCGGTATAGCAATCAGCCCCAGCATTTT.

The chain combines TRBV5-1 with TRBJ2-3; 9 bases are shared with TRBD2. The CDR3 runs to 14 residues. The junction had 7 bases not matched to a gene; V was cut back by 6 bases and J by 5 bases. The germline gives CDR1 SGHRS, CDR2 YFSETQ. For the CDR3, the DNA is TGCGCCAGCATGGCTAGCGGGATGCAAGATACGCAGTATTTT. Its translation: CASMASGMQDTQYF. The full variable domain, with the rest looked up from reference TRBV5-1 and TRBJ2-3, is KAGVTQTPRYLIKTRGQQVTLSCSPISGHRSVSWYQQTPGQGLQFLFEYFSETQRNKGNFPGRFSGRQFSNSRSEMNVSTLELGDSALYLCASMASGMQDTQYFGPGTRLTVL.

The genes are TRBV18 and TRBJ2-1; 8 positions match TRBD2. This CDR3 is 15 amino acids long. The J segment lost 8 bases and the V segment lost 4 bases, leaving 10 bases of the junction unmatched. Per germline, CDR1 KGHSH and CDR2 LQKENI. In nucleotides, the CDR3 is TGTGCCAGCTCACTACGAGCGGGAGTCAGCGATGAGCAGTTCTTC. This encodes CASSLRAGVSDEQFF.

The chain employs TRBV9 and TRBJ2-5; 9 nucleotides align to TRBD2. The V segment lost 4 bases and the J segment 7 bases; nucleotides outside the gene matches: 26. Germline V gene sequence: CDR1 SGDLS, CDR2 YYNGEE. The CDR3 sequence is 20 residues long. The CDR3 nucleotides are TGTGCCAGCAGCCCAGGGTGGGCTAGCGGTAGCGGGAGTAGTACTAGGACCCAGTACTTC. Amino acid sequence: CASSPGWASGSGSSTRTQYF.

The V and J genes are TRBV7-2 and TRBJ1-5; D is possibly TRBD1 (5 bases). The CDR3 is 14 residues long. V gave up 5 bases and J gave up 5 bases, with 13 bases separating them. Germline assignment: CDR1 SGHTA and CDR2 FQGNSA. CDR3 DNA sequence: TGTGCCAGCAGCCAAATCTGGGGGGATCAGCCCCAGCATTTT. Its protein is CASSQIWGDQPQHF.

The genes are TRBV7-2 and TRBJ2-1; TRBD1 agrees at 7 bases. Germline CDR1 is SGHTA and CDR2 is FQGNSA. The CDR3 covers 14 residues. After removal of 5 bases from V and 3 bases from J, the junction contained 4 bases not matched to a gene. The CDR3 coding sequence is TGTGCCAGCAGCGGATACAGGGGCTACAATGAGCAGTTCTTC. It translates to CASSGYRGYNEQFF.

The rearrangement links TRBV4-3 to TRBJ1-6, with 10 bases that match TRBD1. V was clipped by 4 bases and J by 8 bases; unmatched bases: 11. Germline V gene lookup returns CDR1 LGHNA and CDR2 YSLEER. The CDR3 is made up of 17 amino acids. The CDR3 region is CASSRDPTGGRDSPLHF. DNA of the CDR3: TGCGCCAGCAGCCGAGACCCGACAGGGGGCAGGGATTCACCCCTCCACTTT.

The gene calls are TRBV5-6 and TRBJ2-7; TRBD2 might be the D (5 bases). Germline CDR1 is SGHDT and CDR2 is YYEEEE. Trimming cost V 4 bases and J 0 bases, with 8 bases left between them. The CDR3 sequence is 13 residues long. The CDR3 sequence is CASSPGNSYEQYF. The CDR3 DNA sequence: TGTGCCAGCAGCCCCGGGAACTCCTACGAGCAGTACTTC.

The chain carries TRBV9 and TRBJ2-3; D uncertain. Germline assignment: CDR1 SGDLS and CDR2 YYNGEE. The length of the CDR3 is 14 residues. Trimming pared 0 bases from V and 1 base from J, leaving 6 bases between. The chain's CDR3 is CASSVDAGTDTQYF. CDR3 bases: TGTGCCAGCAGCGTAGATGCGGGCACAGATACGCAGTATTTT.

The chain uses TRBV5-6 and TRBJ1-2; TRBD1 is a possible D gene (6 bases). Germline V gene data show CDR1 as SGHDT and CDR2 as YYEEEE. The CDR3 is made up of 13 amino acids. V lost 0 bases and J 6 bases, leaving 9 bases between the germline ends. The CDR3 spells CASSLEGVHGYTF. The CDR3 DNA follows: TGTGCCAGCAGCTTGGAGGGGGTTCATGGCTACACCTTC. Combining the CDR3 with reference TRBV5-6 and TRBJ1-2 gives the whole variable domain DAGVTQSPTHLIKTRGQQVTLRCSPKSGHDTVSWYQQALGQGPQFIFQYYEEEERQRGNFPDRFSGHQFPNYSSELNVNALLLGDSALYLCASSLEGVHGYTFGSGTRLTVV.

The genes are TRBV18 and TRBJ1-2; possible D gene TRBD1, 5 bases. Germline-derived CDR1 and CDR2 are KGHSH and LQKENI. CDR3 size: 14 residues. V was cut by 0 bases and J by 4 bases, with 9 bases left in between. CDR3 coding DNA: TGTGCCAGCTCACCACCGGGCAGGGTCTATGGCTACACCTTC. Translated: CASSPPGRVYGYTF.

In its sample, this clone was seen once. V is TRBV6-5 and J is TRBJ2-7, with D maybe TRBD2 (5 bases). Germline values: CDR1 MNHEY, CDR2 SVGAGI. The CDR3 is made up of 15 amino acids. Between the trimmed V and J ends, which lost 2 bases and 6 bases, there was a span of 17 bases. The CDR3 reads CASSYRGLASFEQYF. The CDR3 DNA sequence: TGTGCCAGCAGTTACCGTGGGTTAGCGAGCTTCGAGCAGTACTTC.

V and J are TRBV11-3 and TRBJ2-3; tentative D call: TRBD1 (5 bases). The CDR3 totals 16 residues. Trimming stripped 1 base from V and 2 bases from J, with 13 bases between. Germline lookup yields CDR1 SGHNT and CDR2 YENEEA. CDR3 region: CASSLAPVGVTDTQYF. CDR3 nucleotides: TGTGCCAGCAGCTTAGCCCCGGTAGGGGTCACAGATACGCAGTATTTT.

The chain is built from TRBV6-5 and TRBJ1-2; the D is unclear. The V gene's germline CDR1 is MNHEY and CDR2 SVGAGI. V was clipped by 6 bases and J by 0 bases, with 11 bases between them. The CDR3 sequence is 14 residues long. The CDR3 sequence: CASSRRHANYGYTF. In DNA form, the CDR3 reads TGTGCCAGCAGCCGGCGGCACGCTAACTATGGCTACACCTTC.